What follows are 20 T cell receptor beta chains derived from one specimen sequenced in a study of blood T cells in healthy people across ages. A second PCR of 7 to 11 cycles used a sample-barcoded 5' primer and a J-beta primer mix. TCRdb re-analysed the 5' RACE reads in MiXCR, keeping a single row per CDR3 protein. The table lists 1.5 million to 2 million distinct CDR3 sequences, 28% of them singletons. The sequencing input was blood. The origin of the receptors is a woman between 25 and 40 years old in good health.

The chain combines TRBV2 with TRBJ2-1; maybe TRBD1 (6 bases). V was clipped by 6 bases and J by 8 bases, with 11 bases between them. The CDR3 length is 12 residues. Per the germline V gene, CDR1 is SNHLY and CDR2 is FYNNEI. CDR3 sequence: CASSSDSYEQFF. The CDR3 DNA is TGTGCCAGCAGCTCGGACAGCTATGAGCAGTTCTTC.

J is TRBJ2-1 and V is TRBV12-3 or TRBV12-4, with a weak D call TRBD1 (6 bases). This CDR3 spans 14 amino acids. Trimming removed 7 bases at V and 7 bases at J, with 17 bases between. CDR3: CASTERDTLNEQFF. In DNA form, the CDR3 reads TGTGCCAGCACTGAACGGGACACTTTGAATGAGCAGTTCTTC.

In regard to this clonotype: A junction boundary mismatches the germline segment, possibly from a read error. The rearrangement uses TRBV7-2 and TRBJ2-5; the D call may be TRBD1 or TRBD2 (5 bases each). Germline-derived CDR1 and CDR2 are SGHTA and FQGNSA. The CDR3 length is 14 residues. The CDR3 is CASSLATGTETQYF. Written as DNA, the CDR3 is TGTGCCAGCAGCCTAGCAACGGGGACAGAGACCCAGTACTTC. The variable domain in full, completed from reference TRBV7-2 and TRBJ2-5, reads GAGVSQSPSNKVTEKGKDVELRCDPISGHTALYWYRQSLGQGLEFLIYFQGNSAPDKSGLPSDRFSAERTGGSVSTLTIQRTQQEDSAVYLCASSLATGTETQYFGPGTRLLVL.

This clonotype appeared a few times. The chain joins TRBV12-3 or TRBV12-4 to TRBJ2-7, with D possibly being TRBD1 or TRBD2 (5 bases each). V gave up 8 bases and J gave up 0 bases, with 17 bases separating them. CDR3 length equals 15 residues. CDR3 in amino acids: CASCNSGTHSYEQYF. Here the CDR3 DNA reads TGTGCCAGCTGCAACTCCGGGACCCACTCCTACGAGCAGTACTTC.

This clonotype was seen a few times. The V and J genes are TRBV7-9 and TRBJ1-2; 7 bases map to TRBD1. The CDR3 has 16 residues. V shed 1 base, J shed 0 bases, and the junction held 5 bases outside the gene matches. Per germline, CDR1 SEHNR and CDR2 FQNEAQ (reference sequence). CDR3 nucleotides: TGTGCCAGCAGCTTAGGGGGACAGCTTCCTAACTATGGCTACACCTTC. This encodes CASSLGGQLPNYGYTF.

This clonotype showed up just a few times. This chain links TRBV10-2 with TRBJ2-5; 14 bases line up with TRBD2. CDR3 size: 15 residues. Trimming removed 8 bases from V and 4 bases from J; junction bases left unmatched: 6. CDR1 and CDR2 (germline): WSHSY, SAAADI. Here the CDR3 reads CASRLAGGPSETQYF. CDR3 DNA sequence: TGCGCCAGCCGACTAGCGGGAGGGCCATCAGAGACCCAGTACTTC.

This clonotype was counted once. The chain links TRBV3-1 to TRBJ1-1, with 9 bases matching TRBD1. The V and J ends lost 3 bases and 5 bases, in that order; junction bases with no gene match: 7. CDR1 is LGHDT, CDR2 YNNKEL, per germline (reference sequence). The length of the CDR3 is 15 residues. This CDR3 reads CASSHLTGGETEAFF. In DNA form, the CDR3 reads TGTGCCAGCAGCCATCTGACAGGGGGGGAAACTGAAGCTTTCTTT.

With regard to this clonotype: One end of the junction varies from germline; a read error may be responsible. This chain joins TRBV7-6 and TRBJ2-6; perhaps TRBD2 as D (5 bases). The CDR3 runs 16 residues. Germline CDR1 and CDR2: SGHVS and FNYEAQ. The CDR3 DNA is TGTGTCAGCAGCTTAGTTGCGGGCTCTGGGGCCAACGTCCTGACTTTC. Protein product: CVSSLVAGSGANVLTF.

The chain uses TRBV12-5 and TRBJ2-3; D uncertain. Trimming removed 1 base from V and 6 bases from J, with 8 bases in between. CDR3 size: 13 residues. CDR1 and CDR2 (germline): LGHNT, FRNRAP. CDR3 protein: CASGLGPRDTQYF. CDR3 nucleotides: TGTGCTAGTGGTTTGGGCCCCCGGGATACGCAGTATTTT.

This clonotype has ten or more counts. The gene calls are TRBV4-1 and TRBJ2-1; 12 bases map to TRBD2. Germline CDR1 and CDR2: MGHRA and YSYEKL. This CDR3 spans 17 amino acids. The V gene end was trimmed by 0 bases and the J gene end by 10 bases; junction bases not matched to a gene: 10. This chain's CDR3 is CASSQDQWTSGAGEQFF. CDR3 nucleotides: TGCGCCAGCAGCCAAGATCAGTGGACTAGCGGGGCAGGGGAGCAGTTCTTC.

This clonotype was seen repeatedly, ten times or more. The chain combines TRBV20-1 with TRBJ2-7; 8 bases match TRBD2. With V trimmed by 4 bases and J by 6 bases, 11 bases remained unmatched. The CDR3 totals 14 residues. Germline V lookup: CDR1 DFQATT, CDR2 SNEGSKA (reference sequence). The CDR3 sequence: CSAIMGIAGIEQYF. In nucleotides, the CDR3 is TGCAGTGCTATTATGGGGATAGCGGGAATCGAGCAGTACTTC.

V is TRBV7-9 and J is TRBJ1-2; TRBD1 aligns across 9 bases. The CDR3 has 16 amino acids. The germline CDR1 and CDR2 sequences are SEHNR and FQNEAQ (reference sequence). The junction had 11 bases not matched to a gene; V was cut back by 4 bases and J by 5 bases. CDR3 coding DNA: TGTGCCAGCAGCTCTCAACCGGGACAGGGATGGTATGGCTACACCTTC. It is translated as CASSSQPGQGWYGYTF.

The chain links TRBV4-1 to TRBJ2-1; the D gene could be TRBD1 or TRBD2 (5 bases each). The CDR3 loop spans 12 amino acids. Per germline, CDR1 MGHRA and CDR2 YSYEKL. The CDR3 here is CASQTRGDEQFF. CDR3 nucleotides: TGCGCTAGCCAGACCCGGGGCGATGAGCAGTTCTTC.

This clonotype has a count of ten or more. The V call is TRBV10-3, the J call TRBJ2-3; 7 bases fit TRBD2. Germline V CDR1 and CDR2: ENHRY, SYGVKD. V dropped 3 bases and J dropped 5; count of bases not matched to a gene: 11. The CDR3 extends over 16 amino acids. CDR3 loop: CAISDYGLGKGDTQYF. The CDR3 nucleotides read TGTGCCATCAGTGATTACGGACTAGGCAAGGGAGATACGCAGTATTTT.

The chain employs TRBV6-6 and TRBJ1-1, with 7 bases that match TRBD1. The CDR3 contains 17 residues. Germline V gene sequence: CDR1 MNHNY, CDR2 SVGAGI (reference sequence). The ends lost 2 bases at V and 0 bases at J; junction bases unmatched: 9. In DNA, the CDR3 is TGTGCCAGCAGTTACCCGAACAGGGGAGGGCTGAACACTGAAGCTTTCTTT. Amino acids: CASSYPNRGGLNTEAFF.

The rearrangement links TRBV6-6 to TRBJ1-5, with D perhaps TRBD1 (6 bases). Germline V gene data show CDR1 as MNHNY and CDR2 as SVGAGI (reference sequence). Between the trimmed V and J ends, which lost 8 bases and 1 base, there was a span of 18 bases. The CDR3 runs 16 residues. The CDR3 DNA reads TGTGCCAGCTCCTACGTCGGGGGCTTGAGCAATCAGCCCCAGCATTTT. Its protein product is CASSYVGGLSNQPQHF.

The V and J genes are TRBV2 and TRBJ2-7; 9 nucleotides line up with TRBD1. The CDR3 is 14 residues long. The germline gives CDR1 SNHLY, CDR2 FYNNEI. The ends lost 6 bases at V and 2 bases at J; junction bases unmatched: 5. The DNA for the CDR3 is TGTGCCAGCAGGAAGGGACAGGGCGCCTACGAGCAGTACTTC. It specifies CASRKGQGAYEQYF.

This clonotype was found many times. The V gene is TRBV4-3, the J gene TRBJ2-7, with 8 nucleotides matching TRBD2. The CDR3 extends over 15 amino acids. Per the germline V gene, CDR1 is LGHNA and CDR2 is YSLEER. V shed 4 bases and J 7 bases; nucleotides not matched to a gene: 12. The CDR3 sequence: CASSLDTGTRSEQYF. The CDR3 region has the DNA TGCGCCAGCAGCCTTGACACCGGGACTAGAAGTGAGCAGTACTTC.

This clonotype turned up a few times. The rearrangement uses TRBV12-3 or TRBV12-4 and TRBJ1-6; TRBD1 might be the D (6 bases). V lost 2 bases to trimming and J lost 5 bases, with 25 bases between them. The CDR3 runs to 20 residues. CDR3 nucleotide sequence: TGTGCCAGCAGTTTATTGGGCACAGGGAAGATCGCAACCCATAATTCACCCCTCCACTTT. It yields the protein CASSLLGTGKIATHNSPLHF.

This clonotype was observed a single time. Since a much larger clone is just one base distant, this may be a read error. This chain connects TRBV9 to TRBJ2-4, with D possibly being TRBD1 (5 bases). This CDR3 region has 16 residues. CDR1 and CDR2 from the germline V gene are SGDLS and YYNGEE. Trimming took off 1 base at V and 13 bases at J, with 24 bases between the two ends. CDR3 sequence (DNA): TGTGCCAGCAGCGTACAGCACACAGGCTCCTACAATGAGCAGTACTTC. Encoded protein: CASSVQHTGSYNEQYF.